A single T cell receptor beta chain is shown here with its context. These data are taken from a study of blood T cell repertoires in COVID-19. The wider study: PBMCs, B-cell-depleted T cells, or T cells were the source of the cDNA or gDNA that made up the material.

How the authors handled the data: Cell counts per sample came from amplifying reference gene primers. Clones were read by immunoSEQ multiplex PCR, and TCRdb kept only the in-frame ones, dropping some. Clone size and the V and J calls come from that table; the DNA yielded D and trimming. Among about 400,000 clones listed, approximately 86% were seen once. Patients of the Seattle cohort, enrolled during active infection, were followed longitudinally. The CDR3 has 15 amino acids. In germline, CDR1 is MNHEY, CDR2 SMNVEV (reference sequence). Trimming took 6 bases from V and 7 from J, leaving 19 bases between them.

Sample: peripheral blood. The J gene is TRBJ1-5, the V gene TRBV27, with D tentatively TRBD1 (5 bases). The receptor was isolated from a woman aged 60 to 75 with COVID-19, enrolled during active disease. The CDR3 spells CASRFVGQLGQPQHF. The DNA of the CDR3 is TGTGCCAGCAGGTTCGTGGGGCAATTGGGCCAGCCCCAGCATTTT.